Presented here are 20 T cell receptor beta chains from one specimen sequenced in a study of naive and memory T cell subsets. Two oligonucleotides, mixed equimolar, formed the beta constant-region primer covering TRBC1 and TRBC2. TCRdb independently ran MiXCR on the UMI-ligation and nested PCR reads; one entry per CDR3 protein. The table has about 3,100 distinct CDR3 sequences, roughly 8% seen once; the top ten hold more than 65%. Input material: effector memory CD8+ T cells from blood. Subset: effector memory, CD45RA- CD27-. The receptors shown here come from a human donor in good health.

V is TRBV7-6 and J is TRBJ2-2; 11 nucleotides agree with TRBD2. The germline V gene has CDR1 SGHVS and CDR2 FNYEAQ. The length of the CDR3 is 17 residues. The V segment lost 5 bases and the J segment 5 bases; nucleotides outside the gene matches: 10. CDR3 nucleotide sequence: TGTGCCAGCAGCCACAATATAGCGGGAGGGCGGACCGGGGAGCTGTTTTTT. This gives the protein CASSHNIAGGRTGELFF.

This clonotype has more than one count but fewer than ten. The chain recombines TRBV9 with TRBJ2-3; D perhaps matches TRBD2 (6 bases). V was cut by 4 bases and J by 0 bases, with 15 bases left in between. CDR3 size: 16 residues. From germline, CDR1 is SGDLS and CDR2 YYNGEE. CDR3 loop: CASSSHSGTSTDTQYF. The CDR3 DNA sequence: TGTGCCAGCAGCTCCCATAGCGGTACTAGCACAGATACGCAGTATTTT.

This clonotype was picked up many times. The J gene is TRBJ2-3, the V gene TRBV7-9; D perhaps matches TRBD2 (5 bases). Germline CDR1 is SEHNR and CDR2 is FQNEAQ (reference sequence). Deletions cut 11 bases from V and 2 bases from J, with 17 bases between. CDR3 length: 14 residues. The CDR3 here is CAGLAGGHTDTQYF. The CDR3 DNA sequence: TGTGCCGGACTGGCTGGCGGGCACACAGATACGCAGTATTTT.

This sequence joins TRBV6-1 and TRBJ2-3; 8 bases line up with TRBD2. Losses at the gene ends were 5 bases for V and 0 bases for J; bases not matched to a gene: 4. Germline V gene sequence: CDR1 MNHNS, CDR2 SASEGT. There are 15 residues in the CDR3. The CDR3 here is CASSILADSTDTQYF. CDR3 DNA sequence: TGTGCCAGCAGTATACTAGCGGACAGCACAGATACGCAGTATTTT.

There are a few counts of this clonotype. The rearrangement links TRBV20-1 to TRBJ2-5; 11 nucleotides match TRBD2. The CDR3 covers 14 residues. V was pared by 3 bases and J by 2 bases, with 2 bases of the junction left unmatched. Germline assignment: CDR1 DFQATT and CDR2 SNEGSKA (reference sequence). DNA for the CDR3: TGCAGTGCTAGGGGACTAGCGGAACAAGAGACCCAGTACTTC. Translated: CSARGLAEQETQYF.

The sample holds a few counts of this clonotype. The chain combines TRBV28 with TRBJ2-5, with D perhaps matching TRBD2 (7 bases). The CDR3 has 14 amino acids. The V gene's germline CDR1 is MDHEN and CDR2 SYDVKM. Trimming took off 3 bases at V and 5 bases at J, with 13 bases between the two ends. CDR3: CASSLAGARETQYF. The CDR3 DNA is TGTGCCAGCAGTTTGGCGGGGGCCCGGGAGACCCAGTACTTC.

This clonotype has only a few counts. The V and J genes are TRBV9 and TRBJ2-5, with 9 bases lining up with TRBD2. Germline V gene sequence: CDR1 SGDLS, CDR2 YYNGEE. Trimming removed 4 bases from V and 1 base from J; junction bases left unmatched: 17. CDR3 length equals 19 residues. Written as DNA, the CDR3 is TGTGCCAGCAGCCCTACACATATTAGACTAGCGGACAGCCAAGAGACCCAGTACTTC. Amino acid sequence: CASSPTHIRLADSQETQYF.

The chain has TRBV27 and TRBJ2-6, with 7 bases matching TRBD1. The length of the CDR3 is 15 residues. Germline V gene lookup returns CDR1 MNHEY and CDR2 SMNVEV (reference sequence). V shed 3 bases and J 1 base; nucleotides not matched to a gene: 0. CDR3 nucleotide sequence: TGTGCCAGCAGTTTGACAGGGTCTGGGGCCAACGTCCTGACTTTC. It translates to CASSLTGSGANVLTF.

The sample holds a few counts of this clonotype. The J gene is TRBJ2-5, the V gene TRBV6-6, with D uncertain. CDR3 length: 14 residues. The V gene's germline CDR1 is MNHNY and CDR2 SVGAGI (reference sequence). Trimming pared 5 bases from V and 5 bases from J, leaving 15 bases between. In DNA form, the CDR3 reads TGTGCCAGCAGTCCCCGGACGGTGTTGGAGACCCAGTACTTC. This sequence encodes CASSPRTVLETQYF.

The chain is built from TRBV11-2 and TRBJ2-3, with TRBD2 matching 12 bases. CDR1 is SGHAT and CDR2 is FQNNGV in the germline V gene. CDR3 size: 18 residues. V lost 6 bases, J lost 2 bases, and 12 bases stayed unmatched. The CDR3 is CASSSGLAGTRLTDTQYF. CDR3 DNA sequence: TGTGCCAGCAGTTCCGGACTAGCGGGAACACGCCTCACAGATACGCAGTATTTT.

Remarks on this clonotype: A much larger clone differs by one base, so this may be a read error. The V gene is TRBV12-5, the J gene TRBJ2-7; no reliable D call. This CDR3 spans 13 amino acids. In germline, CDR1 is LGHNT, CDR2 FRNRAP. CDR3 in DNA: TGTGCTAGTGGATTATACCCGAACTACGAGGAGTACTTC. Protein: CASGLYPNYEEYF.

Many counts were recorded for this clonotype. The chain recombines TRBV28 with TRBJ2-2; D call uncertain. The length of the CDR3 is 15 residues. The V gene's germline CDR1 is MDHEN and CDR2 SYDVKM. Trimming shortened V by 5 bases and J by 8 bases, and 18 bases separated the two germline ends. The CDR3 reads CASSPAMGSSGELFF. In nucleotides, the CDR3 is TGTGCCAGCAGTCCCGCTATGGGGTCATCGGGGGAGCTGTTTTTT.

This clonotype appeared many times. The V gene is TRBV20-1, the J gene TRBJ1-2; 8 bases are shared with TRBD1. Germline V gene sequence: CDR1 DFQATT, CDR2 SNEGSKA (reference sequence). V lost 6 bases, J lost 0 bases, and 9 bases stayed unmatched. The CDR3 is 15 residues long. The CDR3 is CSASTGVFSNYGYTF. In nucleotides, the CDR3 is TGCAGTGCCTCGACAGGGGTGTTTTCTAACTATGGCTACACCTTC.

Here the CDR3 reads CASSWDTRSETQYF. CDR3 DNA sequence: TGTGCCAGCAGCTGGGATACGCGGAGCGAAACCCAGTACTTC. The gene calls are TRBV12-3 or TRBV12-4 and TRBJ2-5, with D unresolved. The CDR3 contains 14 residues. V shed 6 bases and J shed 8 bases, with 19 bases lying between them.

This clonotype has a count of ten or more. The CDR3 here is CASSYDRGHTGELFF. CDR3 bases: TGTGCCAGCAGTTACGACCGGGGCCACACCGGGGAGCTGTTTTTT. This rearrangement joins TRBV6-2 or TRBV6-3 to TRBJ2-2; D tentatively reads TRBD1 or TRBD2 (5 bases each). The CDR3 is 15 amino acids. Germline V gene sequence: CDR1 MNHEY, CDR2 SVGEGT. With 2 bases removed from V and 3 bases from J, the gap between germline ends came to 10 bases.

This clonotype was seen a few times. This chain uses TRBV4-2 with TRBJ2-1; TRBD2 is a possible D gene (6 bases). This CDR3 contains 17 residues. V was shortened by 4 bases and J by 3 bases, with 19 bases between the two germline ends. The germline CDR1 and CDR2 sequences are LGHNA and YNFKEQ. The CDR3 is CASSLSRGGIGYNEQFF. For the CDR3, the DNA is TGTGCCAGCAGCCTTTCGAGGGGCGGGATCGGCTACAATGAGCAGTTCTTC.

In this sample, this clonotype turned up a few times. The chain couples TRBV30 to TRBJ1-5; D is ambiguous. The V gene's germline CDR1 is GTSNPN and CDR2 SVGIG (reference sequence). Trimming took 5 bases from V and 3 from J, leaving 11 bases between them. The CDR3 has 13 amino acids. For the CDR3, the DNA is TGTGCCTGGGCTACGGGTAACAATCAGCCCCAGCATTTT. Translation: CAWATGNNQPQHF. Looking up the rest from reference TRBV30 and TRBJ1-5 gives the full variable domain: SQTIHQWPATLVQPVGSPLSLECTVEGTSNPNLYWYRQAAGRGLQLLFYSVGIGQISSEVPQNLSASRPQDRQFILSSKKLLLSDSGFYLCAWATGNNQPQHFGDGTRLSIL.

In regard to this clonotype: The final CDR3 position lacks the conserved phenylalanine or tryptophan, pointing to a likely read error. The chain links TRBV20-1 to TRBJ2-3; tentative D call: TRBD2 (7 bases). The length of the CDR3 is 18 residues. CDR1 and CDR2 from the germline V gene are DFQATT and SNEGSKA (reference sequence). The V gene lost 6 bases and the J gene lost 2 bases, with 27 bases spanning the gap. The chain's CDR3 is CSAQSTEDWAGATDTQYS. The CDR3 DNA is TGCAGTGCGCAGTCTACCGAGGATTGGGCGGGGGCCACAGATACGCAGTATTCT.

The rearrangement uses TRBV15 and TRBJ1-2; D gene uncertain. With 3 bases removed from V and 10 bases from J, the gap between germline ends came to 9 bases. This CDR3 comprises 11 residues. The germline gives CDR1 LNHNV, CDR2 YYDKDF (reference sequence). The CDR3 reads CATSRGGTYTF. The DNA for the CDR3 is TGTGCCACCAGCAGGGGAGGAACCTACACCTTC.

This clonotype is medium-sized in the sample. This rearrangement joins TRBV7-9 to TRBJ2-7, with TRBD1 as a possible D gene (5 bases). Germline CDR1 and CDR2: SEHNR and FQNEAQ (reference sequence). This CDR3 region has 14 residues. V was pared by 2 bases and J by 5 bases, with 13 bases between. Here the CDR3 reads CASSLQGSLNEQYF. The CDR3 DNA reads TGTGCCAGCAGCTTACAGGGTAGCCTGAACGAGCAGTACTTC.